This TCR beta chain was observed in a study of CD8+ T cells in alopecia areata listed by TCRdb under 2018. The study in broad terms: The treated patients, all with moderate-to-severe alopecia areata, were enrolled in an open-label pilot trial of oral tofacitinib given at 5 to 10 mg twice daily. Tofacitinib was administered for 6 to 18 months, and 6 months of follow-up off drug were then conducted to assess delayed response and recurrence. In treated patients, disease severity was measured using the SALT score, which gives the percentage of scalp surface area affected. To study T cell clonal expansion in alopecia areata, the researchers applied high-throughput TCRbeta sequencing to both the C3H/HeJ mouse model and human patients. In humans, TCRbeta sequencing was performed on scalp tissue and on sorted CD4+ and CD8+ peripheral blood T cells from healthy controls and from patients with patchy or totalis/universalis alopecia areata. Biopsies were taken from tofacitinib-treated patients at baseline and again at 4 and 24 weeks into treatment, and several of those patients also had a later scalp biopsy. Scalp clonality was compared across normal scalp (n=4), patchy alopecia areata scalp (n=8), and alopecia totalis/universalis scalp (n=8). RNA was extracted with the PAXgene miRNA kit for fixed scalp, the miRNeasy kit for PBMCs, and the RNeasy kit for mouse skin. TCRbeta CDR3 regions were amplified by immunoSEQ multiplex PCR using 35 Vbeta forward and 13 Jbeta reverse primers.

Overall study outcomes, separate from this receptor: Resident alphabeta T cells in normal human skin are also sequenced, complicating scalp TCR repertoire analysis, unlike mouse skin dominated by gammadelta T cells. Tofacitinib significantly decreased scalp clonality and the number of expanded CD8+ clones among the top 100 scalp clones. Compared with normal scalp, lesional scalp had higher clonality and more expanded CD8+ clones, particularly in alopecia totalis/universalis, a pattern that suggests antigenic drive. Shared TCR sequences between patients were less evident than in mice, which may be partly attributable to HLA diversity in the patient population. Because the treated cohort was small and had only one nonresponder, larger studies are needed to examine links between baseline CD8+ expansion and response. Many expanded lesional clones persisted in scalp and blood during tofacitinib treatment, which may partly explain relapse after stopping treatment.

The receptor library was made with the immunoSEQ multiplex PCR assay. For TCR sequencing, RNA was extracted from every sample and reverse transcribed into cDNA to serve as template. SuperScript III was used for first-strand cDNA synthesis, primed with a 2:1 mix of oligo-dT and random hexamers. A synthetic immune receptor repertoire was used to measure amplification bias, and any remaining bias was corrected computationally. For the original study's pipeline: Raw reads were preprocessed for error removal, and CDR3 was defined according to IMGT conventions as running from the conserved cysteine to phenylalanine. Clonality was calculated as 1 minus Shannon entropy normalized by log2 of the number of productive unique TCRs. Whether scalp clones were CD4 or CD8 was inferred by matching scalp TCRbeta sequences against CD4 and CD8 repertoires sorted from blood. TCRdb took over this immuneACCESS table, retaining in-frame rearrangements with V and J assigned. Such tables are incomplete; in checked studies, under half of the missing clones stem from an unresolved V gene, and the remainder is unexplained. V and J calls and clone size are copied from that table; D and trimming were computed from the DNA. The sample table lists about 180,000 clones, roughly 50% of them with a count of one. The biggest ten clones account for more than 10% of the sample.

Comment on this clone: Its antigen is still unknown. No quality values exist for individual bases; no much larger clone is one base distant.

This specimen's time point label, interpreted: 20 to 30 weeks on oral tofacitinib. The treatment or condition label of this sample denotes: oral pan-JAK inhibitor, 5-10 mg twice daily. Lesional scalp punch biopsies and peripheral blood were obtained from alopecia areata patients. PBMCs were isolated by density centrifugation and stained for CD3, CD4 and CD8, after which CD4+ and CD8+ T cells were sorted on a FACSAria. This clonotype was obtained from a human donor with alopecia areata. The input for sequencing was CD8+ T cells sorted from blood, taken at week 24, from a patient treated with tofacitinib.

The sequenced DNA is TGCAGCGTTGAACTTGGTGTGGACACTGAAGCTTTCTTT. It is translated as CSVELGVDTEAFF. The chain couples TRBV29-1 to TRBJ1-1; no confident D gene assignment can be made. V is pared back by 2 bases and J by 3 bases, with 10 bases lying between the germline termini. The CDR3 sequence holds 13 residues, the cysteine and phenylalanine included. Only CDR3 DNA remains: 39 bases, in frame from the first base. CDR1 and CDR2, looked up from the germline V gene, are SQVTM and ANQGSEA.